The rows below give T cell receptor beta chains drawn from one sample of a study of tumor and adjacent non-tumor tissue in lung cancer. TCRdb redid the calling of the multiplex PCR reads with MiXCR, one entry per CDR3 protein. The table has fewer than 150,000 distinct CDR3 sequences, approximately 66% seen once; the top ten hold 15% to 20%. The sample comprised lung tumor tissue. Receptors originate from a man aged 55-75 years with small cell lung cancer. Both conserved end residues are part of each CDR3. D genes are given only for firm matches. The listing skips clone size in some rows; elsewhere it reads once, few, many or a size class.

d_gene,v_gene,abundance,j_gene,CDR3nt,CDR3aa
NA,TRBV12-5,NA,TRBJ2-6,TGTGCTAGTGCTTTCCCGACCTCCCGACAGTCTGGGGCCAACGTCCTGACTTTC,CASAFPTSRQSGANVLTF
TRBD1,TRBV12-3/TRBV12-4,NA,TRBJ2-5,TGTACCAGCCGGTCAGGGGGCTGGGAGACCCAGTACTTC,CTSRSGGWETQYF
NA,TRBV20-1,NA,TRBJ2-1,TGCAGTGTTAGACCTAGTATCAATGAGCAGATCTTC,CSVRPSINEQIF
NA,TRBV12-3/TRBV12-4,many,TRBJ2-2,TGTGCCAGCAGTTCTGCTAGAGGTGACACCGGGGAGCTGTTTTTT,CASSSARGDTGELFF
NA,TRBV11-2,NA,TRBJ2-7,TGTGCCAGCAGCTTAGCGCCATATTACGAGCGGTACTTT,CASSLAPYYERYF
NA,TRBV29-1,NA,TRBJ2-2,TGCAGCGCCCTGGAGCATTCGGGTTCGAACACCGGGGAGCTGTTTTTT,CSALEHSGSNTGELFF
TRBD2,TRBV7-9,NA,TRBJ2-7,TGTGTCAGCAGCCTTGGTAGCGGGAGTTACGAGCAGTACTTT,CVSSLGSGSYEQYF
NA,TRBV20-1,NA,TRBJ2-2,TGCAGTGCTAGAGGGTCCCCAGGTGGGGGCACCGGGGAGCTGTTTTTT,CSARGSPGGGTGELFF
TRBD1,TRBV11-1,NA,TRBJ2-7,TGTGCCAACAGCCTAACGCAGGGGGCCTACGAGCAGTACTTC,CANSLTQGAYEQYF
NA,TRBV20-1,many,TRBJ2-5,TGCAGTGCTAGAGGGACTATCCAAGAGACCCAGTACTTC,CSARGTIQETQYF
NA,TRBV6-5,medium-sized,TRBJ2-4,TGTGCCAGCAGTTACTCGGGGGAGTCGAGCATTCAGTACTTC,CASSYSGESSIQYF
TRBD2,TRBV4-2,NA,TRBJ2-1,TGTACCAGCAGCTCCGGGACTAGCGGAAACAATGAGCAGTTCTTC,CTSSSGTSGNNEQFF
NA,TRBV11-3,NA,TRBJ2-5,TGTGCCAGCAGCGCCACGGGGAGCGAAGAGACCGAGTACTTC,CASSATGSEETEYF
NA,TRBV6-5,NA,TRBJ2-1,TGTGCCACCAGTCACGTGGGAGGTGAGCAGTTCTTC,CATSHVGGEQFF
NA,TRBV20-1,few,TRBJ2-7,TGCAGTGCTAGAGCCCTGCGGTCTGGCTCCTACGAGCAGTACTTC,CSARALRSGSYEQYF
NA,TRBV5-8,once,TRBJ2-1,TGTGCCAGCAGGCCCCGATATGCGGAGCAGTTCTTC,CASRPRYAEQFF
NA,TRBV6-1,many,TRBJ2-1,TGTGCCAGCAGGGCCCAGGGCCCGAGCTCCTACAATGAGCAGTTCTTC,CASRAQGPSSYNEQFF
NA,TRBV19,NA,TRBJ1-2,TGTGCCAGTAGTCCGAATCTCAGGGTTGGCTACACCTTC,CASSPNLRVGYTF
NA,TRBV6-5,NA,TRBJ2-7,TGTGCCAGCAGTTACCGTTCGGGCGAAGACGAGCAGTACTTC,CASSYRSGEDEQYF
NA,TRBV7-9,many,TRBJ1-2,TGTGCCAGCAGCTCACGCCGCGGGAACTTGGGCGGCTACACCTTC,CASSSRRGNLGGYTF
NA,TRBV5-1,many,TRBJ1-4,TGCGCCAGCAGCTTGGAGGGTCAGGCGGAAAAACTGTTTTTT,CASSLEGQAEKLFF
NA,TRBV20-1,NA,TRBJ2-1,TGCAGTGCTAGAGATAGGCTGAGGGCTCTCGACATTGAACAGTTCTTC,CSARDRLRALDIEQFF
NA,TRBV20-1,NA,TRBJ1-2,TGCGGTGCTAGAGTCCCGGGGGCGCCCTATGGATACACCTTC,CGARVPGAPYGYTF
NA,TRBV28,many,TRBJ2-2,TGTGCCAGCAGTTTCCCCGGGGAGCTGTTTTTT,CASSFPGELFF
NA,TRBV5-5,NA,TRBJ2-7,TGTGCCAGCAGCCGTAGTATCGGGGAGCGGTACTTC,CASSRSIGERYF
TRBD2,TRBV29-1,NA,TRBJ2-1,TGCAGCGCCCGTCAGATGGCGGGAGGGGAAAATGAGCATTTCTTC,CSARQMAGGENEHFF
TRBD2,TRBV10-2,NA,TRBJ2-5,TGCGCCAGCAGTGGGGCGGGAGGGGAGACCCAGTACTTC,CASSGAGGETQYF
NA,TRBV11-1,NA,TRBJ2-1,TGTGCCATCAGCTCTGGACCAGCGTATCGGTACAATGAGGAGTTCTTC,CAISSGPAYRYNEEFF
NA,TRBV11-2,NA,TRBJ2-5,TGTGCCAGCAGCTCGGACTGGAAGACCCAGTACTTC,CASSSDWKTQYF
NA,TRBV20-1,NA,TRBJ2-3,TGCAGTACTAGCCCAGCGGGAAGGGGGGCAGATACGCAGTATTTT,CSTSPAGRGADTQYF
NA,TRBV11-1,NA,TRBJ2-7,TGTGCCAGCGGCTTAAGCCAGGGATCCTGCGAGCAGTACTTC,CASGLSQGSCEQYF
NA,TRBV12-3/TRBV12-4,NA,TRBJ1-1,TGTGCCTGCAGCCGATCCCCGACAGTGAACACTGAAGCTTTCTTT,CACSRSPTVNTEAFF